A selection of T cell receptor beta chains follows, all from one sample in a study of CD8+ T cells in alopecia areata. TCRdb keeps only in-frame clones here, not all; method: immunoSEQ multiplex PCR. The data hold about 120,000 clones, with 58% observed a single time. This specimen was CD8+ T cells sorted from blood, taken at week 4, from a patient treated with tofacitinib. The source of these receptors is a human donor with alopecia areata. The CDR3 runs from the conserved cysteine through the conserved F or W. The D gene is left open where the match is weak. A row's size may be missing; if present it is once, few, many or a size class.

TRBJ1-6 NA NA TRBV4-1 TGCGCCAGCAGCCGCCTAACAGGATCCGAGAATTCACCCCTCCACTTT CASSRLTGSENSPLHF
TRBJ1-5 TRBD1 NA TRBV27 TGTGCCAGCAGTCCCGACAGGGAAGCTCAGCCCCAGCATTTT CASSPDREAQPQHF
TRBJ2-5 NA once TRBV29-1 TGCAGCGTTGAGGGCGCGGGGCCCGGGCTGGAGACCCAGTACTTC CSVEGAGPGLETQYF
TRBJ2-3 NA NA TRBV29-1 TGCAGTGGGGGAACGGGGGCAGATACGCAGTATTTT CSGGTGADTQYF
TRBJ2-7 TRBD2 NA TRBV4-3 TGCGCCAGCAGCCAAGATCGGGGGGCCTACGAGCAGTACTTC CASSQDRGAYEQYF
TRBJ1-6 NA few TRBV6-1 TGTGCCAGCAGTGAATCGTGGGGATCCAATTCACCCCTCCACTTT CASSESWGSNSPLHF
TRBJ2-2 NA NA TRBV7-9 TGTGCCAGCAGCTTAGCTCTCAGGGGCACCGGGGAGCTGTTTTTT CASSLALRGTGELFF
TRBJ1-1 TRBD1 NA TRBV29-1 TGCAGCGTACCGGGACAGGGCAATCGGAACACTGAAGCTTTCTTT CSVPGQGNRNTEAFF
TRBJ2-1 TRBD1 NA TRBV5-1 TGCGCCAGCAGCTGGGGACAGGGAGAGAGCAATGAGCAGTTCTTC CASSWGQGESNEQFF
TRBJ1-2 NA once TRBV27 TGTGCCAGCAGTTTCCGGGCGAGGGGCTATGGCTACACCTTC CASSFRARGYGYTF